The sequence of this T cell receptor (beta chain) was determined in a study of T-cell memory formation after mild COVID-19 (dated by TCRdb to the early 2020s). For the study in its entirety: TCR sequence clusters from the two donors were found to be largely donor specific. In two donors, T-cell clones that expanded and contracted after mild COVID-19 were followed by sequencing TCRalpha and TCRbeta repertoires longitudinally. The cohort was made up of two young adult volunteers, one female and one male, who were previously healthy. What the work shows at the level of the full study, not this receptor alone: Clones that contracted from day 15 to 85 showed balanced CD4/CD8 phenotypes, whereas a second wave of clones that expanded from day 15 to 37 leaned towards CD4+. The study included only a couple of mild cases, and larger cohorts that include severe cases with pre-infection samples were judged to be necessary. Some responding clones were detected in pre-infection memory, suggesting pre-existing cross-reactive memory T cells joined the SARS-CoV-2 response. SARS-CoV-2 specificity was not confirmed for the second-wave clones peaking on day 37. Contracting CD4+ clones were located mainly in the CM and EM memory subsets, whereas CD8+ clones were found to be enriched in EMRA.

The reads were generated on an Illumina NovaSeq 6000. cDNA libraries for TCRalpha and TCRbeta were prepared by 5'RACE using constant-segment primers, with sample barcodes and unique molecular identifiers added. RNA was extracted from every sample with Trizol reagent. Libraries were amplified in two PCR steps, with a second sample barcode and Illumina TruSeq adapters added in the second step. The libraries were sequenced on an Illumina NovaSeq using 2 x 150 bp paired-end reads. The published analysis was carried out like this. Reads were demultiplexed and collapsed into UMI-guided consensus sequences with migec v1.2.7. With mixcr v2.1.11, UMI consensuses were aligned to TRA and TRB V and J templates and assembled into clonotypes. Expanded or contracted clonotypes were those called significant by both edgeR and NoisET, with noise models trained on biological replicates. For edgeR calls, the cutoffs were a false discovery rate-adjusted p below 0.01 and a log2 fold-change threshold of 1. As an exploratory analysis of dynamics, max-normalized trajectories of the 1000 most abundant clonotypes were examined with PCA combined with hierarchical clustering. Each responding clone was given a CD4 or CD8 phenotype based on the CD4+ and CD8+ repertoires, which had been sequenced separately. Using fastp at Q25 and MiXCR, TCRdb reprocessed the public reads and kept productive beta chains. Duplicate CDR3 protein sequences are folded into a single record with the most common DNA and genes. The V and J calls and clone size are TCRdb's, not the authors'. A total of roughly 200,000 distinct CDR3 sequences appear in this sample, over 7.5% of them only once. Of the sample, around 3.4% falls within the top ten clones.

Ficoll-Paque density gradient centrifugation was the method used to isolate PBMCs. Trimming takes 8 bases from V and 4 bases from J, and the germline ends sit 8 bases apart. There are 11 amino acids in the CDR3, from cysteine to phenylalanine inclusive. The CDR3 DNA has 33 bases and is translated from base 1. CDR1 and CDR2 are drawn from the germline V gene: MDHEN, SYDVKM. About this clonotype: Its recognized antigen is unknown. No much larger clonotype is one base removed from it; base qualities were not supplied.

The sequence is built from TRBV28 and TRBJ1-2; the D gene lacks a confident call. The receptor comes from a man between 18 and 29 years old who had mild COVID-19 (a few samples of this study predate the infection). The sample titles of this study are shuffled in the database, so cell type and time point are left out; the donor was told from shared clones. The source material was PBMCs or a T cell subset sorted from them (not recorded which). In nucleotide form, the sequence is TGTGCCAGCGGAATGAGCTATGGCTACACCTTC. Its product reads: CASGMSYGYTF.